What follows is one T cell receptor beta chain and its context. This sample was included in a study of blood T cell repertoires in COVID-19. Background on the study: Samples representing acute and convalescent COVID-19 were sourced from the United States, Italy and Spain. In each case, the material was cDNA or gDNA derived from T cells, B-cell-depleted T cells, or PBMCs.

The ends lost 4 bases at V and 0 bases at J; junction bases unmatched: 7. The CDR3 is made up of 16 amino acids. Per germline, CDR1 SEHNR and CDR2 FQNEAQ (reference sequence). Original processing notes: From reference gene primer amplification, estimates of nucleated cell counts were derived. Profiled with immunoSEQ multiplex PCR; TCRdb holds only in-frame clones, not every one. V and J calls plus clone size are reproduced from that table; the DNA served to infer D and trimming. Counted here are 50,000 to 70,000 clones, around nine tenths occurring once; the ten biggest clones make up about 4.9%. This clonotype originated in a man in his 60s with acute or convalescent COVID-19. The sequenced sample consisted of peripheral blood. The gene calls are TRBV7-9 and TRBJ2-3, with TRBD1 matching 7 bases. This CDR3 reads CASSSPRTGSTDTQYF. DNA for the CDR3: TGTGCCAGCAGCTCTCCCCGGACAGGCAGCACAGATACGCAGTATTTT.